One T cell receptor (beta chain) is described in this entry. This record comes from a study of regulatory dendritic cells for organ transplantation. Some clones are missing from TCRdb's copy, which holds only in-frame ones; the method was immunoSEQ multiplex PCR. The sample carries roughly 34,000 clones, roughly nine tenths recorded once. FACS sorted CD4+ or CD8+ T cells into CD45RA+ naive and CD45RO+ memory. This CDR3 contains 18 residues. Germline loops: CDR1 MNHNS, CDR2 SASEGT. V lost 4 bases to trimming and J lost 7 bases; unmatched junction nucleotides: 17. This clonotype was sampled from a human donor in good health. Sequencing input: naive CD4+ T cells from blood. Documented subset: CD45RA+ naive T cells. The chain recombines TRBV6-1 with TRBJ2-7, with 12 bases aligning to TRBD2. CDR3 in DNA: TGTGCCAGCAGTGTATCTTTGTCTCTAGCGGGAGGGCCTCGGGAGCAGTACTTC. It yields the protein CASSVSLSLAGGPREQYF.